Below are 3 T cell receptor beta chains sequenced from a single sample in a study of radiotherapy plus CTLA-4 blockade in lung cancer. Here immunoSEQ multiplex PCR was the method, and the copy in TCRdb shows in-frame clones only, minus some. Here the sample spans tens of thousands of clones, over 80% being singletons. Sequencing was performed on peripheral blood, taken from a patient treated with radiotherapy plus ipilimumab. These receptors came from a human donor with non-small cell lung cancer who had stable disease on radiotherapy plus ipilimumab.

This clone was observed a handful of times. J is TRBJ1-5 and V is TRBV2; D is ambiguous. The V end was cut by 1 base, the J end by 2 bases, with 12 bases between. CDR1 is SNHLY, CDR2 FYNNEI, per germline. CDR3 length equals 16 residues. The CDR3 sequence: CASSEGERWGNQPQHF. CDR3 coding DNA: TGTGCCAGCAGTGAAGGAGAAAGATGGGGCAATCAGCCCCAGCATTTT.

This chain joins TRBV4-1 and TRBJ2-1; the match to TRBD2 covers 13 bases. This CDR3 has 18 residues. Germline CDR1 MGHRA, CDR2 YSYEKL. The ends lost 0 bases at V and 3 bases at J; junction bases unmatched: 5. The CDR3 region has the DNA TGCGCCAGCAGCCAAGATCCGACTAGCGGGGGGATCTACAATGAGCAGTTCTTC. Translating gives CASSQDPTSGGIYNEQFF.

V is TRBV11-2 and J is TRBJ1-2, with 9 bases lining up with TRBD1. Losses at the gene ends were 4 bases for V and 8 bases for J; bases not matched to a gene: 14. Germline assignment: CDR1 SGHAT and CDR2 FQNNGV. The CDR3 contains 16 residues. CDR3 protein: CASSSLKSTGGGGYTF. Here the CDR3 DNA reads TGTGCCAGCAGCTCCTTGAAGTCCACAGGGGGCGGCGGCTACACCTTC.